This T cell receptor beta chain was found in a study of cytomegalovirus exposure and HLA in healthy donors (dated by TCRdb to 2016 to 2017). A note on the overall study: An earlier analysis of approximately 640 of the donors reported 250 to 350 Gb of sequence data and 117 million unique TCR beta sequences from roughly 180 million T cells. In addition to the first cohort of 500 to 850 subjects, a separate validation cohort of approximately 130 different subjects was used. Roughly 300 gigabases of sequencing data and roughly 81 million unique TCR sequences made up an early release that covered approximately 650 HLA-typed donors. To study patterns of TCR occurrence, a later analysis re-analyzed previously published TCR beta repertoires from 666 donors and added high-resolution HLA genotyping. HLA typing included class I and class II loci at four-digit resolution. All discovery cohort repertoires had been generated on a single sequencing platform. To decide whether each TCR beta V gene segment behaved as functional or pseudogenic, an earlier analysis of some 570 of the donors relied on high-throughput TCR beta sequencing. To predict cytomegalovirus infection status, the study combined high-throughput TCR immunosequencing, statistical association of individual TCRs with disease status, and machine learning. Among 300 to 500 genotyped donors of the cohort, an average of around 220,000 unique TCR beta nucleotide sequences was sequenced per donor, of which about 19% were non-productive. Because of strong linkage in the cohort, roughly five DR-DQ haplotypes were treated as single units for association and clustering. The study used immunosequencing to profile the T cell repertoires of approximately 630 subjects and linked those repertoires to cytomegalovirus serostatus. The later analysis used no new phenotypic data to find candidate immune exposures, relying instead on TCR beta sequences and their occurrence across donors. Of the roughly 430 genotyped donors, around 81% fell in the genetic ancestry cluster associated with self-reported Caucasian donors. The study aimed to test whether cataloging public T cell receptors could reveal signatures of past pathogen exposure. Donor age, sex, ethnicity and CMV serostatus were collected together with the repertoire data. Typing coverage varied by locus: roughly 620-640 donors for A, B, C, DRB1 and DQB1; roughly 520 for DQA1; 606 for DPA1; approximately 470 for DPB1. A later genetic analysis used genome-wide SNP genotypes for about 55% of the 666 donors, treating that subset as a discovery cohort.

The cohort was made up of 500 to 850 healthy bone marrow donors. At the time of sampling, all cohort members were nominally healthy, though unrecorded immune exposures were likely present. The donor tested CMV seronegative, placing the donor among the 350 to 400 seronegative members of the cohort. A peripheral blood sample was provided by each donor, and peripheral blood mononuclear cells were used for TCR beta sequencing. The Qiagen DNeasy Blood Extraction Kit was used to extract genomic DNA from the blood cell samples. Note on this clone: It lacks a known antigen. No much larger clone exists at a distance of one base, and base qualities are not known.

From cysteine to phenylalanine, the CDR3 is 11 amino acids long. This entry keeps only the CDR3 DNA: 33 bases, framed from base 1. The junction carries 7 bases between V and J, which are trimmed by 6 bases and 5 bases respectively. CDR1 and CDR2, per the germline V gene, are SQVTM and ANQGSEA. Study-wide conclusions, independent of this receptor: A total of fewer than 200 TCR beta chains were listed by the study as associated with cytomegalovirus. It was suggested by the authors that the approach could potentially be generalized to other disease states and immunological phenotypes. This cohort had only TCR beta chains sequenced, and the lack of alpha or paired-chain data limited which features could be detected. In vitro tests confirmed that a few of the cytomegalovirus-associated TCR beta chains recognize cytomegalovirus antigens. Because HLA typing was unavailable for some donors at each locus, only the typed subset was used in association tests. A later analysis found that HLA-associated TCR beta chains were more clonally expanded and had lower generation probabilities than equally common non-associated chains. In a later analysis, most CMV-associated TCR beta chains were found to appear HLA-restricted, with HLA associations seemingly driven largely by CMV exposure. A further reported finding was that TCR beta sequences accurately predicted the HLA-A and HLA-B alleles for most subjects in the first cohort. The 87-base-pair reads could not distinguish some IMGT-functional V segments, including TRBV6-2 and TRBV6-3, so those segments were excluded. Strong co-occurrence of HLA alleles, especially DR and DQ, made assigning TCR associations to individual alleles difficult. The sequencing pipeline was judged likely to have produced a cluster of highly shared sequence variants as a technical artifact. V-gene and J-gene trimming of TCR beta chains was associated with a missense DCLRE1C variant in a later genetic analysis, and the association was replicated in an independent cohort. In a later analysis, the rate of TCR association differed among HLA loci, with DRB1 alleles having the most associated TCRs and HLA-C alleles having the fewest. Across donors, most TCR sequences were observed very rarely, whereas some public TCRs were present in many individuals. Approximately 16 rarely observed V segments, including chromosome 9 orphons, were excluded from the earlier analysis of almost 600 of the donors because counts were too low. At a false discovery rate of 0.05, a later analysis linked 16,000 or so TCR beta sequences to specific HLA alleles. Roughly uniform sequencing depth across donors was assumed in presence/absence analyses, although this assumption may not hold. Cytomegalovirus status was reported to be diagnosed by the classifier with high specificity and sensitivity in both the original and validation cohorts. Compared with the roughly 670-donor mean, donors in an Asian-associated ancestry cluster had fewer N-insertions in productive TCRs, according to a later genetic analysis. The only immune exposure information available for the cohort was CMV serostatus. An earlier analysis of approximately 600 of the donors showed that most TCR beta V segments appeared in productive rearrangements either about 90% or about 30% of the time, which broadly matched IMGT annotations. Correlated functional status among segregating V segments might be attributable to linkage disequilibrium, but an unknown experimental factor could not be ruled out. Several of the top co-occurrence clusters appeared to be linked to parvovirus B19, influenza, CMV and Epstein-Barr virus, according to a later analysis.

The method behind the library was the immunoSEQ multiplex PCR assay. A mixture of 60 forward primers for TCR Vbeta segments and 13 reverse primers for TCR Jbeta segments was used in the multiplex PCR. A multiplex PCR assay on genomic DNA amplified the CDR3 region of rearranged TCR beta genes. Amplified TCR beta libraries were sequenced as 87-base-pair reads on the Illumina HiSeq System. In the paper's pipeline: A later analysis tallied tens of millions of unique TCR beta chains across the 666 repertoires, and around 12 million of those chains were shared by two or more donors. A nearest-neighbor algorithm error-corrected the raw reads and collapsed the reads into unique sequences, merging closely related sequences to remove PCR and sequencing errors. Alignment of CDR3 sequences to IMGT reference sequences was used to assign V, D and J gene segments. For a sequence to be retained, at least a six-nucleotide match to both a V gene segment and a J gene segment was required. A rearrangement was called productive if the CDR3 had no stop codons and remained in frame with V and J, and every other rearrangement was called non-productive. Following IMGT convention, CDR3 was defined as the stretch from the second conserved V-encoded cysteine up to the conserved J-encoded phenylalanine. The earlier analysis of more than 450 of the donors excluded sequences that lacked an unambiguous match to a single V gene segment. In an earlier analysis of several hundred of the donors, V segments were called functional above 56.7% productive rearrangements and were called segregating when the between-donor standard deviation exceeded 5%. A statistical classification framework was built for diagnosing cytomegalovirus status from the catalog of TCR beta chain sequences. A later analysis assigned V and J genes by comparing TCR nucleotide sequences with IMGT/GENE-DB human TR gene sequences. Using the TCRdist pipeline, a later analysis assigned CDR3 sequences along with most-parsimonious VDJ recombination scenarios. In a later analysis, every TCR beta chain was defined by the combination of its CDR3 amino acid sequence and its V-gene family, and reads without a unique V-gene family were dropped. In a later analysis, some 600 highly shared, low-generation-probability nucleotide sequences were removed to address suspected cross-contamination and a sequencing artifact. For each public chain, a later analysis derived a clonal expansion index from normalized ranks of inferred template counts within each repertoire. Generation probabilities in a later analysis came from a VDJ recombination model fitted to out-of-frame rearrangements, and those results were checked against IGoR. Hypergeometric tests were used in a later analysis to score TCR-TCR, TCR-HLA and TCR-CMV co-occurrence, with a repertoire-size bias correction applied to the TCR pairs. A later analysis estimated false discovery rates by permuting HLA or CMV assignments 20 times. In a later analysis, co-occurring TCRs were grouped using DBSCAN, and TCRdist sequence similarity was added for clustering within HLA-allele-positive subsets. Repertoires with fewer than 30,000 or more than 120,000 public chains, plus five repertoires with anomalous nucleotide sharing, were excluded from co-occurrence clustering. In TCRdb, the immuneACCESS table is reduced to in-frame sequences with V and J assigned. These tables do not hold every clone; where another copy was compared, an unresolved V gene accounts for under half, and the others remain unexplained. Clonal size and the V and J genes are those of that table, whereas D and trimming came from the DNA. The sample profile shows over 50,000 clones; about 80% of them were found once. The ten most abundant clones make up about 1.5% of the sample.

This TCR came from a man aged 40-55 years in good health and CMV-seronegative. The sequenced material came from PBMCs. The chain links TRBV29-1 with TRBJ1-4; the D segment could be TRBD1, given 5 matching bases. CDR3 reads: CSVTENEKLFF. The base sequence is TGCAGCGTGACAGAAAATGAAAAACTGTTTTTT.